The source of this TCR beta chain is a study of cytomegalovirus exposure and HLA in healthy donors. It was with 60 Vbeta and 13 Jbeta primers that the PCR ran. Only in-frame clones appear in the TCRdb table, and some are missing; sequencing was by immunoSEQ multiplex PCR. Here the sample spans roughly 100,000 clones, around 80% being singletons. In germline, CDR1 is SNHLY, CDR2 FYNNEI. The CDR3 extends over 16 amino acids. This clone is a singleton in its sample. One junction end disagrees with the germline gene, perhaps due to a read error. This rearrangement joins TRBV2 to TRBJ1-4; D perhaps matches TRBD1 (5 bases). Sequenced sample: PBMCs. The source of this sequence is a man younger than 40 in good health and CMV-seropositive. The DNA for the CDR3 is TGTGCCAGCACCCCGCGCCCGACAGAGACCGCTGAAATACTGTTTTTT. It specifies CASTPRPTETAEILFF.